This T cell receptor (beta chain) stems from a study of T cell clones after liver transplantation. Study information: As an antigen-independent comparator, third-party-reactive TCRbeta sequences came from pre-transplant mixed lymphocyte reactions.

Germline CDR1 reads LNHNV; CDR2 reads YYDKDF (reference sequence). V was clipped by 5 bases and J by 4 bases; unmatched bases: 4. The CDR3 spans 14 residues. The table came from immunoSEQ multiplex PCR; TCRdb's copy has only in-frame clones and leaves some out. Among some 80,000 clones listed, 65% to 85% were seen once. Sequenced material: CD4+ T cells from blood, taken roughly 3.5 years after liver transplant. The chain uses TRBV15 and TRBJ2-5, with 10 bases matching TRBD2. The receptor's source is a human patient who received a liver transplant. The graft donor may account for some of the T cells. The CDR3 is CATSQREGLETQYF. The CDR3 DNA sequence: TGTGCCACCAGCCAGCGGGAGGGCCTAGAGACCCAGTACTTC.